This T cell receptor beta chain is from a study of blood T cell repertoires in COVID-19. Study-level background: The United States, Italy and Spain provided the acute and convalescent COVID-19 samples. PBMCs, B-cell-depleted T cells, or T cells provided the cDNA or gDNA that made up the material.

Authors' data handling: Amplifying reference gene primers gave estimates of nucleated cell counts. The method was immunoSEQ multiplex PCR; TCRdb's version includes in-frame clones alone and lacks a portion of them. V and J calls and clone size are copied from that table; D and trimming were computed from the DNA. Of 250,000 to 300,000 clones listed, approximately 87% are singletons. The specimen was peripheral blood. The clonotype comes from a man in his sixties who had recovered from COVID-19.

DNA for the CDR3: TGTGCCAGCAGTTCCTGGCGGGATACGCAGTATTTT. Its protein product is CASSSWRDTQYF. V gene TRBV28 combines with J gene TRBJ2-3; D gene unclear. Germline lookup yields CDR1 MDHEN and CDR2 SYDVKM. The V end was cut by 4 bases, the J end by 6 bases, with 8 bases between. The CDR3 consists of 12 residues.